This TCR beta chain was recorded in a study of T cells after posttransplantation cyclophosphamide. Germline values: CDR1 MRHNA, CDR2 SNTAGT. This CDR3 is built from 15 residues. V lost 6 bases, J lost 1 base, and 8 bases stayed unmatched. The study, taken as a whole, reports: Tissue-infiltrating T cells from skin or gut overlapped little with blood T cells. After PTCy, TRB diversity resembled that of CNI/methotrexate controls. Later post-transplant blood repertoires were often dominated by donor CD8+ memory clones.

The repertoire was sequenced with immunoSEQ multiplex PCR; TCRdb's copy has only in-frame clones and lacks some. Singletons are absent from the sample, which has around 35,000 clones. This related bone marrow graft donor gave peripheral blood on the day of marrow donation. This clone has a count of ten or more. The target antigen is unknown. What was sequenced was PBMCs. The chain employs TRBV6-4 and TRBJ1-1; 7 bases are shared with TRBD1. The sequence came from a girl aged 10 to 17 in good health, CMV-negative, and a related stem cell transplant donor. The CDR3 region has the DNA TGTGCCAGCAGGAACCGGACAGGCCCGAACACTGAAGCTTTCTTT. It is translated as CASRNRTGPNTEAFF.